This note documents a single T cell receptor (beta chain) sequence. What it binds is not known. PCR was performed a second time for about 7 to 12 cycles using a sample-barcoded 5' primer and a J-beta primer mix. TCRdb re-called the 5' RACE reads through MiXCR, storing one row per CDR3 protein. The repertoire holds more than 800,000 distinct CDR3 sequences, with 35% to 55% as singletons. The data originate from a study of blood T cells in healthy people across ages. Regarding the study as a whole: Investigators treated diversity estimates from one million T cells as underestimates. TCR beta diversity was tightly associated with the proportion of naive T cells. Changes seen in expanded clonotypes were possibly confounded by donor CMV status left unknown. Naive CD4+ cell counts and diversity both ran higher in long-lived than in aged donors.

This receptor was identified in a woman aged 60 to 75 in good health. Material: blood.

The CDR3 coding sequence is TGTGCCAGCAGTGATAGCGGCTCTGGGGCCAACGTCCTGACTTTC. Residues: CASSDSGSGANVLTF. V usage is TRBV2 and J usage is TRBJ2-6; weak D call: TRBD2 (6 bases). V was cut by 3 bases and J by 0 bases, with 6 bases left in between. There are 15 residues in the CDR3. The germline CDR1 and CDR2 sequences are SNHLY and FYNNEI.